The 20 T cell receptor beta chains presented below share a single source sample, sequenced in a study of shared clonotypes between healthy human individuals. Profiled with immunoSEQ multiplex PCR; TCRdb holds only in-frame clones, not every one. In the table there are fewer than 3 million clones, 85% to 95% of which are singletons. The material sequenced was naive CD4+ T cells from PBMCs. Subset given: CD45RA+ positively selected. The receptors stem from a young man in good health. Some clones in this sample may be carry-over from other donors' samples.

V usage is TRBV2 and J usage is TRBJ1-5; 8 bases match TRBD1. Germline CDR1 and CDR2: SNHLY and FYNNEI. The CDR3 has 17 amino acids. V shed 8 bases and J 3 bases; nucleotides not matched to a gene: 15. The CDR3: CASRGSTGAPTNQPQHF. The CDR3 DNA is TGTGCCAGCCGGGGCTCGACAGGGGCCCCGACCAATCAGCCCCAGCATTTT.

This chain uses TRBV18 with TRBJ1-3; D is unresolved. This CDR3 is built from 15 residues. Trimming left V 8 bases short and J 0 bases short, with 14 bases between. The germline gives CDR1 KGHSH, CDR2 LQKENI. The CDR3 spells CASTRDQASGNTIYF. The CDR3 DNA reads as TGTGCCAGCACCCGCGACCAGGCCTCTGGAAACACCATATATTTT.

Comment on this clone: Within the sample, other DNA sequences also encode this same CDR3. Here the CDR3 DNA reads TGTGCCAGCAGCTCCGGAGGAAACACCATATATTTT. It yields the protein CASSSGGNTIYF. The gene calls are TRBV28 and TRBJ1-3; D gene ambiguous. From germline, CDR1 is MDHEN and CDR2 SYDVKM. V was cut by 6 bases and J by 4 bases, with 7 bases left in between. There are 12 residues in the CDR3.

The genes are TRBV6-1 and TRBJ2-7; D uncertain. There are 12 residues in the CDR3. Per the germline V gene, CDR1 is MNHNS and CDR2 is SASEGT. Trimming left V 2 bases short and J 6 bases short, with 8 bases between. CDR3 sequence: CASSEWASEQYF. The CDR3 DNA follows: TGTGCCAGCAGTGAATGGGCTTCCGAGCAGTACTTC.

This chain joins TRBV5-4 and TRBJ2-3; the D gene is possibly TRBD2 (6 bases). Germline assignment: CDR1 SGHNT and CDR2 YYREEE (reference sequence). The V gene lost 3 bases and the J gene lost 4 bases, with 12 bases spanning the gap. This CDR3 is built from 14 residues. CDR3 nucleotide sequence: TGTGCCAGCAGCTCGGAGGGTCCCTCAGATACGCAGTATTTT. Protein sequence: CASSSEGPSDTQYF. Looking up the rest from reference TRBV5-4 and TRBJ2-3 gives the full variable domain: ETGVTQSPTHLIKTRGQQVTLRCSSQSGHNTVSWYQQALGQGPQFIFQYYREEENGRGNFPPRFSGLQFPNYSSELNVNALELDDSALYLCASSSEGPSDTQYFGPGTRLTVL.

The chain joins TRBV18 to TRBJ1-3; D gene uncertain. Per germline, CDR1 KGHSH and CDR2 LQKENI. The CDR3 is 17 residues long. V was shortened by 2 bases and J by 1 base, with 15 bases between the two germline ends. DNA of the CDR3: TGTGCCAGCTCACCATTCGGCGAGTCTCAATCTGGAAACACCATATATTTT. Its translation is CASSPFGESQSGNTIYF.

This chain connects TRBV11-2 to TRBJ1-1; D is perhaps TRBD1 (5 bases). V was clipped by 1 base and J by 5 bases, with 8 bases between them. Germline-derived CDR1 and CDR2 are SGHAT and FQNNGV. The CDR3 length is 13 residues. The CDR3: CASSLGQWTEAFF. The DNA for the CDR3 is TGTGCCAGCAGCTTAGGACAGTGGACTGAAGCTTTCTTT.

The chain joins TRBV10-1 to TRBJ2-7; a weak D match, TRBD1 (6 bases). The CDR3 sequence is 15 residues long. With 3 bases removed from V and 3 bases from J, the gap between germline ends came to 15 bases. The germline CDR1 and CDR2 sequences are WNHNN and SYGVQD (reference sequence). Here the CDR3 DNA reads TGCGCCAGCAGTGAAGGGGACACTATGTACTACGAGCAGTACTTC. Translating it yields CASSEGDTMYYEQYF.

The V and J genes are TRBV5-1 and TRBJ2-3; D not resolved. Germline values: CDR1 SGHRS, CDR2 YFSETQ. The V and J ends lost 2 bases and 4 bases respectively, with 14 bases between them. This CDR3 contains 15 residues. CDR3 DNA: TGCGCCAGCAGCTTTAATCAACGGGTCGCAGATACGCAGTATTTT. It translates to CASSFNQRVADTQYF.

The rearrangement joins TRBV27 to TRBJ2-1; no clear D. The CDR3 runs 15 residues. V shed 0 bases and J shed 0 bases, with 6 bases lying between them. Germline V CDR1 and CDR2: MNHEY, SMNVEV (reference sequence). In DNA, the CDR3 is TGTGCCAGCAGTTTATCAGCTCTCTCCTACAATGAGCAGTTCTTC. This gives the protein CASSLSALSYNEQFF.

This clone has only a few counts. V and J are TRBV18 and TRBJ1-1, with D unresolved. Trimming took 3 bases from V and 3 from J, leaving 14 bases between them. The CDR3 runs to 15 residues. CDR1 is KGHSH, CDR2 LQKENI, per germline. The CDR3 DNA reads as TGTGCCAGCTCACCGCCGGGCCTTGGGGACACTGAAGCTTTCTTT. Protein product: CASSPPGLGDTEAFF.

As for this clone: Other nucleotide sequences in the sample specify the same CDR3. This chain uses TRBV5-1 with TRBJ2-2; 9 bases are shared with TRBD1. With 2 bases clipped from V and 3 bases from J, the junction kept 2 bases outside the gene matches. Germline assignment: CDR1 SGHRS and CDR2 YFSETQ. The CDR3 covers 15 residues. In nucleotides, the CDR3 is TGCGCCAGCAGCTTTGGGGACAGGGACACCGGGGAGCTGTTTTTT. Protein: CASSFGDRDTGELFF.

The chain uses TRBV6-4 and TRBJ1-1; D might be TRBD1 (5 bases). Germline V gene sequence: CDR1 MRHNA, CDR2 SNTAGT. V was pared by 0 bases and J by 5 bases, with 13 bases between. There are 15 residues in the CDR3. For the CDR3, the DNA is TGTGCCAGCAGTGACTCGGGACTCCCTTTTACTGAAGCTTTCTTT. Translating gives CASSDSGLPFTEAFF.

A word on this clone: Other nucleotide sequences in the sample specify the same CDR3. The V call is TRBV5-1, the J call TRBJ1-1; D unclear. V was trimmed by 0 bases and J by 1 base, leaving 4 bases between them. This CDR3 has 13 residues. Germline loops: CDR1 SGHRS, CDR2 YFSETQ. The CDR3 loop is CASSLAENTEAFF. CDR3 DNA: TGCGCCAGCAGCTTGGCCGAGAACACTGAAGCTTTCTTT.

CDR3 protein: CASSSGASMNTGELFF. The CDR3 nucleotides read TGTGCCAGCAGCTCAGGAGCTTCTATGAACACCGGGGAGCTGTTTTTT. The chain links TRBV11-2 to TRBJ2-2, with D unresolved. V was trimmed by 4 bases and J by 1 base, leaving 13 bases between them. Germline assignment: CDR1 SGHAT and CDR2 FQNNGV. This CDR3 spans 16 amino acids.

The chain links TRBV19 to TRBJ1-1, with no clear D. V lost 4 bases and J 3 bases, leaving 6 bases between the germline ends. CDR3 size: 12 residues. CDR1 is LNHDA, CDR2 SQIVND, per germline (reference sequence). The CDR3 DNA follows: TGTGCCAGTAGTAGCCTGTACACTGAAGCTTTCTTT. Residues: CASSSLYTEAFF.

Turning to this clone: The sample carries other DNA sequences with the same CDR3. The V gene is TRBV9, the J gene TRBJ2-5; TRBD2 matches 7 bases. V lost 0 bases and J lost 2; bases outside the gene matches: 1. The CDR3 runs to 14 residues. The germline V gene encodes CDR1 SGDLS and CDR2 YYNGEE. DNA for the CDR3: TGTGCCAGCAGCGTAGTGGGGGGGCAAGAGACCCAGTACTTC. Translating gives CASSVVGGQETQYF.

This sequence joins TRBV27 and TRBJ1-5; TRBD1 is a possible D gene (5 bases). The germline V gene encodes CDR1 MNHEY and CDR2 SMNVEV (reference sequence). The CDR3 loop spans 16 amino acids. The germline V and J ends were trimmed by 5 bases and 7 bases, with 21 bases remaining between them. CDR3: CASSPSGGEEIQPQHF. In DNA, the CDR3 is TGTGCCAGCAGTCCCTCGGGGGGGGAGGAGATACAGCCCCAGCATTTT.

The chain's CDR3 is CAISESLTGGRTEAFF. Here the CDR3 DNA reads TGTGCCATCAGTGAGTCGTTGACAGGGGGAAGGACTGAAGCTTTCTTT. The chain joins TRBV10-3 to TRBJ1-1; 9 nucleotides match TRBD1. The V and J ends lost 0 bases and 5 bases, in that order; junction bases with no gene match: 7. This CDR3 has 16 amino acids. CDR1 is ENHRY and CDR2 is SYGVKD in the germline V gene.

This chain connects TRBV19 to TRBJ2-6; D call uncertain. The germline V gene has CDR1 LNHDA and CDR2 SQIVND (reference sequence). The CDR3 extends over 17 amino acids. V was cut by 3 bases and J by 2 bases, with 14 bases left in between. CDR3 sequence (DNA): TGTGCCAGTAGTATCGGGCGTGGGCTCCCTGGGGCCAACGTCCTGACTTTC. Amino acids: CASSIGRGLPGANVLTF. The whole variable domain, remainder taken from reference TRBV19 and TRBJ2-6, is DGGITQSPKYLFRKEGQNVTLSCEQNLNHDAMYWYRQDPGQGLRLIYYSQIVNDFQKGDIAEGYSVSREKKESFPLTVTSAQKNPTAFYLCASSIGRGLPGANVLTFGAGSRLTVL.